A selection of T cell receptor beta chains follows, all from one sample in a study of radiation and T cells in renal cell carcinoma. Assay used: immunoSEQ multiplex PCR; TCRdb lists only in-frame clones, some missing. The sample carries around 120,000 clones, 80% to 90% recorded once. The specimen was blood, collected from a patient whose treatment included radiotherapy and nephrectomy. The receptors derive from a woman aged 55-70 years with renal cell carcinoma. The CDR3 runs from the conserved cysteine through the conserved F or W. Fields, in order: V gene, D gene, J gene, clone size, CDR3 DNA, CDR3 protein. A D gene is named only where the DNA matches it firmly. Some rows have no size entry. The others give once, few or many, or a class for an expanded clone.

TRBV14	-	TRBJ1-4	-	TGTGCCAGCAGCCAATTCAAACTTGGAGGGAGGGAAAAACTGTTTTTT	CASSQFKLGGREKLFF
TRBV6-6	-	TRBJ2-7	-	TGTGCCACCACCCTTAGCTACGAGCAGTACTTC	CATTLSYEQYF
TRBV10-1	-	TRBJ1-6	few	TGCGCCAGCAGTGCAGGGTACGATAATTCACCCCTCCACTTT	CASSAGYDNSPLHF
TRBV2	TRBD1	TRBJ2-7	-	TGTGCCAGCTCAGACGGGACAGGTGCCTACGAGCAGTACTTC	CASSDGTGAYEQYF
TRBV5-6	TRBD1	TRBJ1-1	-	TGTGCCAGCAGCCCGATGCGGGACAGGGGCGGTAGGGACACTGAAGCTTTCTTT	CASSPMRDRGGRDTEAFF
TRBV27	-	TRBJ1-1	many	TGTGCCAGCAGTTTATTAAGAGAAACTGAAGCTTTCTTT	CASSLLRETEAFF
TRBV5-1	TRBD2	TRBJ2-5	-	TGCGCCAGCAGCTTGGAAGGACTAGCGGGAGATGGCGAGACCCAGTACTTC	CASSLEGLAGDGETQYF
TRBV10-1	TRBD2	TRBJ2-7	-	TGCGCCGGTCTAGCGGGAGAGGGCTCCTACGAGCAGTACTTC	CAGLAGEGSYEQYF
TRBV9	-	TRBJ2-6	once	TGTGCCAGCAGCGTAGGGGACGGCTCTGGGGCCAACGTCCTGACTTTC	CASSVGDGSGANVLTF
TRBV2	TRBD2	TRBJ2-2	once	TGTGCCAGCAGTGTACAGACTAGCCGGAACACCGGGGAGCTGTTTTTT	CASSVQTSRNTGELFF
TRBV9	-	TRBJ2-5	-	TGTGCCAGCAGCGTAGGGACAGAGTCGACCCAGTACTTC	CASSVGTESTQYF
TRBV19	-	TRBJ1-2	-	TGTGCCAGTAGCCCACGGGACGGCCACTATGGCTACACCTTC	CASSPRDGHYGYTF
TRBV9	-	TRBJ1-2	-	TGTGCCAGCAGCGTAGGTACCAGGGCAAACTATGGCTACACCTTC	CASSVGTRANYGYTF
TRBV28	-	TRBJ1-5	-	TGTGCCAGCAGTTTATATGGGCAGCCCCAGCATTTT	CASSLYGQPQHF
TRBV19	-	TRBJ1-3	-	TGTGCCAGTAGTTCCCGGGCCTCTGGAAACACCATATATTTT	CASSSRASGNTIYF
TRBV4-2	-	TRBJ2-5	few	TGTGCCAGCAGCCAAGGGGTTGGGGAGACCCAGTACTTC	CASSQGVGETQYF
TRBV11-2	TRBD1	TRBJ1-1	-	TGTGCCAGCAGCTTAGCGGGACAGGGGTGGTCCATGAACACTGAAGCTTTCTTT	CASSLAGQGWSMNTEAFF
TRBV2	TRBD2	TRBJ2-3	once	TGTGCCAGCAGCACGGCGACAACGACTAGCGGGAGGGAGGATACGCAGTATTTT	CASSTATTTSGREDTQYF
TRBV2	-	TRBJ1-5	-	TGTGCCAGCAGCGGGCGGGCGACAGGACGAAGCAATCAGCCCCAGCATTTT	CASSGRATGRSNQPQHF
TRBV5-5	-	TRBJ2-3	-	TGTGCCAGCAGCTCTCAACCGATCACAGATACGCAGTATTTT	CASSSQPITDTQYF
TRBV5-1	TRBD1	TRBJ1-2	-	TGCGCCAGCAGCTTGGGGGGACAGGCCTATGGCTACACCTTC	CASSLGGQAYGYTF
TRBV5-1	TRBD1	TRBJ2-2	-	TGCGCCAGCAGCTACACGGCCGGGACAGGGGGCGCGGTTGGGGAGCTGTTTTTT	CASSYTAGTGGAVGELFF
TRBV11-3	-	TRBJ2-3	-	TGTGCCAGCAGCTTATGGGGGGATTCAGATACGCAGTATTTT	CASSLWGDSDTQYF
TRBV9	TRBD1	TRBJ2-1	few	TGTGCCAGCAGCGAACTTCTACAGGGGGCACATGAGCAGTTCTTC	CASSELLQGAHEQFF
TRBV6-5	-	TRBJ2-7	-	TGTGCCAGCAGTTACTCGATGGGGGGCCGAACCTACGAGCAGTACTTC	CASSYSMGGRTYEQYF
TRBV6-5	-	TRBJ1-1	-	TGTGCCAGCAGTTACTCGAGCAGGGGTCTCGGCACTGAAGCTTTCTTT	CASSYSSRGLGTEAFF
TRBV6-6	-	TRBJ2-5	-	TGTGCCAGCAGTTCTGCCCCGAGGGAGACCCAGTACTTC	CASSSAPRETQYF
TRBV28	-	TRBJ2-7	-	TGTGCCAGCAGTCTAAGCGGTTACCCTACCTACGAGCAGTACTTC	CASSLSGYPTYEQYF
TRBV27	-	TRBJ2-1	-	TGTGCCAGCAGTATAAACTTCGGCGCCAATGAGCAGTTCTTC	CASSINFGANEQFF
TRBV7-2	-	TRBJ2-3	-	TGTGCCAGCAGCGATGGACAGTACACAGATACGCAGTATTTT	CASSDGQYTDTQYF
TRBV9	-	TRBJ1-2	-	TGTGCCAGTTCGGGGGGTAACAGACACTATGGCTACACCTTC	CASSGGNRHYGYTF
TRBV19	-	TRBJ2-7	-	TGTGCCAGTAGTATCAGAGGAGCCACCCTCTACGAGCAGTACTTC	CASSIRGATLYEQYF
TRBV14	-	TRBJ2-7	-	TGTGCCAGCAGCCAATTTTCTAACTCCTACGAGCAGTACTTC	CASSQFSNSYEQYF
TRBV9	-	TRBJ1-1	few	TGTGCCAGCAGCGTAGTCAGTCGACAGATGAACACTGAAGCTTTCTTT	CASSVVSRQMNTEAFF
TRBV2	-	TRBJ2-1	-	TGTGCCAGCAGTCTAGCGAGCTCCTACAATGAGCAGTTCTTC	CASSLASSYNEQFF
TRBV10-3	-	TRBJ1-1	-	TGTGCCATCAACAGACAGGATGGCACTGAAGCTTTCTTT	CAINRQDGTEAFF